The 25 T cell receptor beta chains below were found in one sample sequenced in a study of blood T cell repertoires in COVID-19. Sequencing used immunoSEQ multiplex PCR; TCRdb keeps in-frame clones, though not all of them. This table holds about 46,000 clones, approximately 85% found once. Sequencing was carried out using peripheral blood. The receptors were sampled from a human donor in a cohort sampled during active COVID-19. The donor label of this sample is uncertain.

V gene TRBV6-4 combines with J gene TRBJ1-5, with TRBD1 as a possible D gene (5 bases). This CDR3 comprises 14 residues. Between the trimmed V and J ends, which lost 4 bases and 1 base, there was a span of 8 bases. The germline V gene has CDR1 MRHNA and CDR2 SNTAGT. CDR3 in DNA: TGTGCCAGCAGTGTTCAGGGAAGCAATCAGCCCCAGCATTTT. Encoded protein: CASSVQGSNQPQHF.

The CDR3 sequence is CASSLASGLGYTF. The CDR3 coding sequence is TGTGCCAGCAGCTTAGCCTCAGGGCTAGGCTACACCTTC. The V call is TRBV7-9, the J call TRBJ1-2; possibly TRBD1 for D (5 bases). The CDR3 sequence is 13 residues long. From germline, CDR1 is SEHNR and CDR2 FQNEAQ (reference sequence). The germline V and J ends were trimmed by 0 bases and 8 bases, with 10 bases remaining between them.

This chain connects TRBV4-2 to TRBJ1-4, with D tentatively TRBD1 (6 bases). The CDR3 is 16 residues long. Deletions cut 1 base from V and 5 bases from J, with 14 bases between. Germline V gives CDR1 LGHNA, CDR2 YNFKEQ. The DNA for the CDR3 is TGTGCCAGCAGCCAAGGAGGCGGGGGCGGGAATGAAAAACTGTTTTTT. Protein: CASSQGGGGGNEKLFF.

V gene TRBV7-9 combines with J gene TRBJ1-1; perhaps TRBD1 as D (6 bases). Between the trimmed V and J ends, which lost 0 bases and 1 base, there was a span of 9 bases. The CDR3 length is 15 residues. CDR1 SEHNR and CDR2 FQNEAQ come from the germline V gene (reference sequence). The CDR3 coding sequence is TGTGCCAGCAGCTTAGCGGGAGGGGGGAACACTGAAGCTTTCTTT. This gives the protein CASSLAGGGNTEAFF. Drawing the rest from reference TRBV7-9 and TRBJ1-1, the complete variable domain is DTGVSQNPRHKITKRGQNVTFRCDPISEHNRLYWYRQTLGQGPEFLTYFQNEAQLEKSRLLSDRFSAERPKGSFSTLEIQRTEQGDSAMYLCASSLAGGGNTEAFFGQGTRLTVV.

The rearrangement links TRBV20-1 to TRBJ1-4; 8 nucleotides match TRBD1. The V gene's germline CDR1 is DFQATT and CDR2 SNEGSKA (reference sequence). The J segment lost 10 bases and the V segment lost 3 bases, leaving 13 bases of the junction unmatched. CDR3 length equals 15 residues. The CDR3 spells CSASVFGRGQGKLFF. For the CDR3, the DNA is TGCAGTGCTAGTGTTTTTGGCAGGGGGCAGGGAAAACTGTTTTTT.

The chain has TRBV4-1 and TRBJ2-3; 9 bases are shared with TRBD1. V shed 0 bases and J 1 base; nucleotides not matched to a gene: 5. Germline CDR1 MGHRA, CDR2 YSYEKL. The CDR3 totals 17 residues. The CDR3 sequence: CASSQDPGDRGTDTQYF. CDR3 nucleotide sequence: TGCGCCAGCAGCCAAGATCCGGGGGACAGGGGCACAGATACGCAGTATTTT.

This chain uses TRBV19 with TRBJ1-1; the match to TRBD1 covers 9 bases. V dropped 5 bases and J dropped 4; count of bases not matched to a gene: 17. Germline lookup yields CDR1 LNHDA and CDR2 SQIVND (reference sequence). The CDR3 spans 18 residues. The CDR3 spells CASSFLRDRVSFSTEAFF. The CDR3 DNA reads TGTGCCAGTAGTTTCCTCCGGGACAGGGTTTCTTTTTCCACTGAAGCTTTCTTT.

The V and J genes are TRBV20-1 and TRBJ2-3; D might be TRBD2 (7 bases). Trimming left V 3 bases short and J 5 bases short, with 15 bases between. Per the germline V gene, CDR1 is DFQATT and CDR2 is SNEGSKA (reference sequence). The CDR3 has 14 amino acids. The CDR3 protein is CSASGGGAGDTQYF. In DNA, the CDR3 is TGCAGTGCTAGTGGAGGGGGGGCCGGAGATACGCAGTATTTT.

This rearrangement joins TRBV29-1 to TRBJ2-5; the D gene is possibly TRBD1 (5 bases). The CDR3 runs 14 residues. Looked up from germline, CDR1 is SQVTM and CDR2 is ANQGSEA. Trimming left V 0 bases short and J 5 bases short, with 13 bases between. CDR3 bases: TGCAGCGTTGAAGATGGACACCTCAGGGAGACCCAGTACTTC. It translates to CSVEDGHLRETQYF.

This clone appeared a few times. The J gene is TRBJ1-1, the V gene TRBV5-5; 7 positions agree with TRBD1. This CDR3 comprises 14 residues. The V and J ends lost 0 bases and 6 bases, in that order; junction bases with no gene match: 5. The germline V gene encodes CDR1 SGHKS and CDR2 YYEKEE (reference sequence). CDR3 nucleotide sequence: TGTGCCAGCAGCTTGGAACAGGGGCTCGCTGAAGCTTTCTTT. This gives the protein CASSLEQGLAEAFF.

This chain uses TRBV24-1 with TRBJ2-3; TRBD2 aligns across 9 bases. Germline V gives CDR1 KGHDR, CDR2 SFDVKD. The J segment lost 1 base and the V segment lost 6 bases, leaving 4 bases of the junction unmatched. This CDR3 contains 15 residues. In DNA form, the CDR3 reads TGTGCCACCAGTCAGACTAGCGGCCGCACAGATACGCAGTATTTT. Its translation is CATSQTSGRTDTQYF.

The J gene is TRBJ2-3, the V gene TRBV9, with 10 bases identical to TRBD2. The CDR3 is 15 residues long. Losses at the gene ends were 3 bases for V and 7 bases for J; bases not matched to a gene: 8. Germline CDR1 reads SGDLS; CDR2 reads YYNGEE. CDR3 nucleotide sequence: TGTGCCAGCAGCGGAGCGGGGGGGTCACAATATACGCAGTATTTT. Amino acid sequence: CASSGAGGSQYTQYF.

The gene calls are TRBV7-8 and TRBJ1-2, with D possibly TRBD1 on 6 matching bases. Germline V gives CDR1 SGHVS, CDR2 FQNEAQ. Trimming left V 5 bases short and J 4 bases short, with 11 bases between. The CDR3 consists of 13 residues. CDR3 in amino acids: CASSPDRRYGYTF. The CDR3 DNA sequence: TGTGCCAGCAGCCCAGACAGGCGCTATGGCTACACCTTC.

V usage is TRBV19 and J usage is TRBJ1-2; 7 nucleotides line up with TRBD1. The CDR3 runs 15 residues. Germline V gene data show CDR1 as LNHDA and CDR2 as SQIVND (reference sequence). V trimming: 3 bases; J trimming: 0 bases; junction bases outside the gene matches: 4. DNA of the CDR3: TGTGCCAGTAGTATCACAGGGGACTCTAACTATGGCTACACCTTC. This gives the protein CASSITGDSNYGYTF.

The chain links TRBV7-6 to TRBJ2-2; D is possibly TRBD2 (7 bases). In germline, CDR1 is SGHVS, CDR2 FNYEAQ. Trimming removed 0 bases from V and 4 bases from J, with 12 bases in between. The CDR3 contains 16 residues. The chain's CDR3 is CASSLAGGASTGELFF. The CDR3 DNA is TGTGCCAGCAGCTTAGCGGGGGGGGCCAGCACCGGGGAGCTGTTTTTT.

The DNA for the CDR3 is TGTGCCAGCAGCGGACAGCAATCCTATGGCTACACCTTC. It is translated as CASSGQQSYGYTF. The chain joins TRBV12-3 or TRBV12-4 to TRBJ1-2, with a weak D call TRBD1 (6 bases). The CDR3 is made up of 13 amino acids. V was clipped by 6 bases and J by 4 bases, with 12 bases between them.

V usage is TRBV28 and J usage is TRBJ1-1; a possible D gene is TRBD1 (6 bases). The CDR3 is made up of 14 amino acids. The germline gives CDR1 MDHEN, CDR2 SYDVKM. Trimming pared 4 bases from V and 5 bases from J, leaving 14 bases between. CDR3 sequence: CASSYQQGKTEAFF. CDR3 DNA sequence: TGTGCCAGCAGTTACCAACAGGGAAAGACTGAAGCTTTCTTT. The whole variable domain, filled in from reference TRBV28 and TRBJ1-1, reads DVKVTQSSRYLVKRTGEKVFLECVQDMDHENMFWYRQDPGLGLRLIYFSYDVKMKEKGDIPEGYSVSREKKERFSLILESASTNQTSMYLCASSYQQGKTEAFFGQGTRLTVV.

The CDR3 bases are TGTGCCAGCAGCCAAGATCGCTACGAGCAGTACTTC. Translating gives CASSQDRYEQYF. The genes are TRBV3-1 (or the pseudogene TRBV3-2) and TRBJ2-7, with D uncertain. This CDR3 has 12 residues. Germline CDR1 LGHDT, CDR2 YNNKEL (reference sequence). The V and J ends lost 0 bases and 3 bases respectively, with 3 bases between them.

V is TRBV5-1 and J is TRBJ2-7, with D perhaps TRBD1 (5 bases). Germline V gene lookup returns CDR1 SGHRS and CDR2 YFSETQ. V gave up 0 bases and J gave up 5 bases, with 9 bases separating them. The CDR3 sequence is 13 residues long. The CDR3 region has the DNA TGCGCCAGCAGCTTGGGGACAAGCAACGAGCAGTACTTC. It encodes CASSLGTSNEQYF.

The chain joins TRBV18 to TRBJ1-4; TRBD1 is a possible D gene (6 bases). CDR1 and CDR2 from the germline V gene are KGHSH and LQKENI. The CDR3 totals 15 residues. V was clipped by 0 bases and J by 7 bases, with 12 bases between them. CDR3 protein: CASSPPDSGGEKLFF. The CDR3 region has the DNA TGTGCCAGCTCACCACCGGACAGCGGTGGTGAAAAACTGTTTTTT.

This rearrangement joins TRBV5-1 to TRBJ1-2; possibly TRBD1 for D (5 bases). V was clipped by 3 bases and J by 2 bases, with 8 bases between them. The germline V gene has CDR1 SGHRS and CDR2 YFSETQ. The CDR3 is 13 residues long. The CDR3 protein is CASSSTGNYGYTF. DNA of the CDR3: TGCGCCAGCAGCTCAACAGGAAACTATGGCTACACCTTC.

The chain has TRBV9 and TRBJ2-2, with 8 bases lining up with TRBD1. The ends lost 2 bases at V and 3 bases at J; junction bases unmatched: 3. CDR3 length equals 15 residues. CDR1 is SGDLS and CDR2 is YYNGEE in the germline V gene. The CDR3, as DNA: TGTGCCAGCAGCGTGCAGGGGGCGGACACCGGGGAGCTGTTTTTT. Protein product: CASSVQGADTGELFF.

CDR3 in DNA: TGTGCCAGCAGACTAGCGTCCGGGCGTGCTGAGCAGTTCTTC. Translating it yields CASRLASGRAEQFF. V and J are TRBV2 and TRBJ2-1, with TRBD2 identical over 7 bases. The CDR3 loop spans 14 amino acids. Germline-derived CDR1 and CDR2 are SNHLY and FYNNEI. The V and J ends lost 6 bases and 9 bases, in that order; junction bases with no gene match: 11.

V usage is TRBV27 and J usage is TRBJ2-5; TRBD1 might be the D (7 bases). V dropped 2 bases and J dropped 4 bases, with 17 bases sitting between them. Germline lookup yields CDR1 MNHEY and CDR2 SMNVEV (reference sequence). The CDR3 sequence is 16 residues long. Written as DNA, the CDR3 is TGTGCCAGCAGTTTAAGGGGGGCAGGGGGTGCAGAGACCCAGTACTTC. As protein: CASSLRGAGGAETQYF.

The chain combines TRBV7-8 with TRBJ2-7; D ambiguous. This CDR3 has 11 residues. Germline CDR1 reads SGHVS; CDR2 reads FQNEAQ. Trimming cost V 5 bases and J 9 bases, with 11 bases left between them. Here the CDR3 reads CASSPPPGQYF. The CDR3, as DNA: TGTGCCAGCAGCCCCCCACCAGGGCAGTACTTC.